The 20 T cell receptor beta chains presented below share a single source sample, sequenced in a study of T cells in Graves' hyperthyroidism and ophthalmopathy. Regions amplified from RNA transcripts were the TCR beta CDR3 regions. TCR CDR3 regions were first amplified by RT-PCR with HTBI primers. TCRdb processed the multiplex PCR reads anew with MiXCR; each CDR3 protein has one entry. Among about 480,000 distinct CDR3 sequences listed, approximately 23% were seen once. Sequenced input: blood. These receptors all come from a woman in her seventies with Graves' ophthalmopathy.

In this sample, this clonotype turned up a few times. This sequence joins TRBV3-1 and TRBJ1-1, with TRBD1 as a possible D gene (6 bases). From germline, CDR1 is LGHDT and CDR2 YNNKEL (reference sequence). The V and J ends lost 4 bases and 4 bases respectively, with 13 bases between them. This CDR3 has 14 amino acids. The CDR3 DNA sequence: TGTGCCAGCAGCCCCTCGGCAGGGGTCACTGAAGCTTTCTTT. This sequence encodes CASSPSAGVTEAFF.

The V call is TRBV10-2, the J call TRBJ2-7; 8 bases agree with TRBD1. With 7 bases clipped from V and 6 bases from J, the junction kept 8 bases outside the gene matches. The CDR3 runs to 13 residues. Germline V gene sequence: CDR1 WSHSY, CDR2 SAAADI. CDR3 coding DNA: TGCGCCAGCAAAGAGACAGGGGAAGGCGAGCAGTACTTC. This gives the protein CASKETGEGEQYF.

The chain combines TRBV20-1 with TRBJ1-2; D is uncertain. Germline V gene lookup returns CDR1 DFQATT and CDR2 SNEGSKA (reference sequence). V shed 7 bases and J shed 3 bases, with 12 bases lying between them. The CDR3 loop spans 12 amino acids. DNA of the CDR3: TGCAGTGGATATTCCATTGACTATGGCTACACCTTC. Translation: CSGYSIDYGYTF.

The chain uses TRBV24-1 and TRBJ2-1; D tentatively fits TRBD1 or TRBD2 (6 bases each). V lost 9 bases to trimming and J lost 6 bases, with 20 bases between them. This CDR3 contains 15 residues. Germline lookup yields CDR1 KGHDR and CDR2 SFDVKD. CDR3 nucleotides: TGTGCCACCTCCCCAGTCGGGAGAGGGGGCAATGAGCAGTTCTTC. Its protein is CATSPVGRGGNEQFF.

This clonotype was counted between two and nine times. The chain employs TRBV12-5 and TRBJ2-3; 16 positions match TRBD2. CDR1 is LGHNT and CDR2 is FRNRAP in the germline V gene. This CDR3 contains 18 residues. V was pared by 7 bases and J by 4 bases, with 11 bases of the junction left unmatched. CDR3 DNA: TGTGCTAGTGCCTTAGGGACTAGCGGGAGGGCCTCGGCAGATACGCAGTATTTT. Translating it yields CASALGTSGRASADTQYF.

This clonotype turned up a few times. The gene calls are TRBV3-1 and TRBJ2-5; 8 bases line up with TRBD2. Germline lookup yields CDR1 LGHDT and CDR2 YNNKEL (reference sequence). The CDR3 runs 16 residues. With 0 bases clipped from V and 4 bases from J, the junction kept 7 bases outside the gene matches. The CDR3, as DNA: TGTGCCAGCAGCCAAGAGGGGCTAGCGGGCGGAGAGACCCAGTACTTC. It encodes CASSQEGLAGGETQYF.

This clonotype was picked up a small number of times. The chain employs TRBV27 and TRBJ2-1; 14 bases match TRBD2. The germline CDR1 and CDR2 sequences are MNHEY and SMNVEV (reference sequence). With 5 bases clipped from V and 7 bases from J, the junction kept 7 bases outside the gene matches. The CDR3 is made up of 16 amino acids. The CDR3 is CASSPRTSGRSNEQFF. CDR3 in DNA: TGTGCCAGCAGTCCCCGGACTAGCGGGAGGTCAAATGAGCAGTTCTTC.

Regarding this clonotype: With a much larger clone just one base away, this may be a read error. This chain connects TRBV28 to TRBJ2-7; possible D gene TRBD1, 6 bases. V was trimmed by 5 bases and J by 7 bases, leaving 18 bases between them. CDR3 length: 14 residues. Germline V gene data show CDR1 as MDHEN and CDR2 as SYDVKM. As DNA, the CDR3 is TGTGCCAGCAGTGGGGGACATCCCCAGCCTGAGCAGTACTTC. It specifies CASSGGHPQPEQYF.

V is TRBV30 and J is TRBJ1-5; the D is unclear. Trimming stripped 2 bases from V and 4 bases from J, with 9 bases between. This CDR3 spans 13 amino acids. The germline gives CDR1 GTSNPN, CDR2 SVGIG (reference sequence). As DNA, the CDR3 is TGTGCCTGGAGTTTCGAACAGAATCAGCCCCAGCATTTT. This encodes CAWSFEQNQPQHF.

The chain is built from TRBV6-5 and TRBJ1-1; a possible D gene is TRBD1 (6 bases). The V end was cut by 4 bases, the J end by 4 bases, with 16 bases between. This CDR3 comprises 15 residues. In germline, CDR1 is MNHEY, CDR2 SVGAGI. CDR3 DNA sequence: TGTGCCAGCAGTTCGATCAGAACAGGGTTCACTGAAGCTTTCTTT. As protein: CASSSIRTGFTEAFF.

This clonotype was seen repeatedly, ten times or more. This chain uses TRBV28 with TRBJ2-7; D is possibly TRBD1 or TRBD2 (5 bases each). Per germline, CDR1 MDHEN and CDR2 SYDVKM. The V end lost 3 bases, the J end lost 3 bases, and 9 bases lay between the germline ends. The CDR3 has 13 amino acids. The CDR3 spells CASSLGVFYEQYF. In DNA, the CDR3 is TGTGCCAGCAGTTTGGGGGTCTTCTACGAGCAGTACTTC. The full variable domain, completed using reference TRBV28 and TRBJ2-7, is DVKVTQSSRYLVKRTGEKVFLECVQDMDHENMFWYRQDPGLGLRLIYFSYDVKMKEKGDIPEGYSVSREKKERFSLILESASTNQTSMYLCASSLGVFYEQYFGPGTRLTVT.

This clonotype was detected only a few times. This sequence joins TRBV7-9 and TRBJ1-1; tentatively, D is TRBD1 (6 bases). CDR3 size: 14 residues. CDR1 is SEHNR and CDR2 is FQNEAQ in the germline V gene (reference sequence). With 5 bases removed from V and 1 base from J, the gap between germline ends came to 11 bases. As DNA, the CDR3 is TGTGCCAGCAGCGTCGACAGGAGGAACACTGAAGCTTTCTTT. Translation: CASSVDRRNTEAFF.

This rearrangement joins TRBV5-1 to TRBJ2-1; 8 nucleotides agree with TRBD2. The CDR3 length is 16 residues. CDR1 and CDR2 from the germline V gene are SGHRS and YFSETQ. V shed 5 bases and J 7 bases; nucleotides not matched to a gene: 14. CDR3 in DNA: TGCGCCAGCAGAAGAGGGGGAGCGGGGGATGGGAATGAGCAGTTCTTC. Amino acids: CASRRGGAGDGNEQFF. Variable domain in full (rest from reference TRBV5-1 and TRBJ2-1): KAGVTQTPRYLIKTRGQQVTLSCSPISGHRSVSWYQQTPGQGLQFLFEYFSETQRNKGNFPGRFSGRQFSNSRSEMNVSTLELGDSALYLCASRRGGAGDGNEQFFGPGTRLTVL.

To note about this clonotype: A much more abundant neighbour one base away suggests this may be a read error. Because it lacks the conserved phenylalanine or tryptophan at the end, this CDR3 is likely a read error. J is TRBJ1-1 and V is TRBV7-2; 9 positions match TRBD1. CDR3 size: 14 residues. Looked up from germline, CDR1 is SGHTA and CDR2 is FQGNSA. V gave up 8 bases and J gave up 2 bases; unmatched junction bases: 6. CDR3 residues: CASYPGQGNTEAFS. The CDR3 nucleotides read TGTGCCAGCTATCCGGGACAGGGCAACACTGAAGCTTTCTCT.

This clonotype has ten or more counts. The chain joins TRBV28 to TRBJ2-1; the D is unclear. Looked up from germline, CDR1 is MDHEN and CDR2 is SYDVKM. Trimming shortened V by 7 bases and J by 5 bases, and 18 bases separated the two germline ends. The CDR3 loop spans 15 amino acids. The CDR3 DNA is TGTGCCAGCACTCGGGCTCCCCTGACAAACAATGAGCAGTTCTTC. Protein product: CASTRAPLTNNEQFF.

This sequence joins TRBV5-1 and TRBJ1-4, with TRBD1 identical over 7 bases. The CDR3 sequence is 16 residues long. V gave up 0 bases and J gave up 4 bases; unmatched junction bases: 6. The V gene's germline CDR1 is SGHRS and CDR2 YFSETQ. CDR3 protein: CASSLGQGEINEKLFF. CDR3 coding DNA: TGCGCCAGCAGCTTGGGACAGGGAGAAATTAATGAAAAACTGTTTTTT.

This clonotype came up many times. CDR3 coding DNA: TGTGCCAGCCTTCGGGAGGGCAGAGGAGATACGCAGTATTTT. Encoded protein: CASLREGRGDTQYF. This chain uses TRBV2 with TRBJ2-3; TRBD2 agrees at 8 bases. The CDR3 is made up of 14 amino acids. The V gene end was trimmed by 8 bases and the J gene end by 5 bases; junction bases not matched to a gene: 9. CDR1 SNHLY and CDR2 FYNNEI come from the germline V gene.

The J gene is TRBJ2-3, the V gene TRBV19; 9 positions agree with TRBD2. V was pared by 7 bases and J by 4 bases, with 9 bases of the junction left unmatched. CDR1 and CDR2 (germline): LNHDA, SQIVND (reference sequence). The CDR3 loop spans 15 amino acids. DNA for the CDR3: TGTGCCAGTACCGGTTTAGCGGGAGCATCAGATACGCAGTATTTT. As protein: CASTGLAGASDTQYF.

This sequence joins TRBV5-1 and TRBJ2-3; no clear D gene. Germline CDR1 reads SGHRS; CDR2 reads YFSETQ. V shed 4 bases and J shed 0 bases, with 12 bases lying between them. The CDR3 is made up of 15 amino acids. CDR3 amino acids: CASSADGHSTDTQYF. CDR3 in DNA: TGCGCCAGCAGCGCGGACGGTCATAGCACAGATACGCAGTATTTT.

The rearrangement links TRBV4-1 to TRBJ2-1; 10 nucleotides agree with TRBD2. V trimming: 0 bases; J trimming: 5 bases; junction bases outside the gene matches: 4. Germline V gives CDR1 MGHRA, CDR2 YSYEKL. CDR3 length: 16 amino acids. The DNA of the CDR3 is TGCGCCAGCAGCCAAGATCCACTAGCGGGACACAATGAGCAGTTCTTC. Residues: CASSQDPLAGHNEQFF.